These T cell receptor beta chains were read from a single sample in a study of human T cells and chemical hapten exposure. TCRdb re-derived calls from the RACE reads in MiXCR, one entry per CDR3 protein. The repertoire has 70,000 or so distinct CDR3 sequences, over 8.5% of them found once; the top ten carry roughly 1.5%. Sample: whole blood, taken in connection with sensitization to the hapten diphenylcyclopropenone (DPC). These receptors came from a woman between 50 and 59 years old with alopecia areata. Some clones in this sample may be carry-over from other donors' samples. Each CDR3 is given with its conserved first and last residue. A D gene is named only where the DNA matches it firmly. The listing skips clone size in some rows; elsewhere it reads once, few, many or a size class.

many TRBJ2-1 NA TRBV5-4 TGTGCCAGCAGCCCGCCCAGCGCCTACAATGAGCAGTTCTTC CASSPPSAYNEQFF
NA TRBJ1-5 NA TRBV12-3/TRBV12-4 TGTGCCAGCAGTTTCGCCGGGTCAAGCAATCAGCCCCAGCATTTT CASSFAGSSNQPQHF
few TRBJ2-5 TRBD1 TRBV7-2 TGTGCCAGCAGCCACTCTTGGGCAGGGGGCAGAGAGACCCAGTACTTC CASSHSWAGGRETQYF
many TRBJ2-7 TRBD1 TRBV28 TGTGCCAGCAGTCTGGGAGTAGGACAGGGAGACTACGAGCAGTACTTC CASSLGVGQGDYEQYF
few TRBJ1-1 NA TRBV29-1 TGCAGCGCTTTTACTTATGAAGCTTTCTTT CSAFTYEAFF
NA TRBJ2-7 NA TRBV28 TGTGCCAGCAGACAGGGGACTACCACCTACGAGCAGTACTTC CASRQGTTTYEQYF
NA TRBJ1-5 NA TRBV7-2 TGTGCCAGCAGCTTATGGGGCCGCAATCAGCCCCAGCATTTT CASSLWGRNQPQHF
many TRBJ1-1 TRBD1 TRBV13 TGTGCCAGCAGCTTAACAGGACAGGGATATGCTGAAGCTTTCTTT CASSLTGQGYAEAFF
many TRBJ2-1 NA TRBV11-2 TGTGCCAGCAGCTTAGACGGTCCGAGGGGACTGGTCTACAATGAGCAGTTCTTC CASSLDGPRGLVYNEQFF
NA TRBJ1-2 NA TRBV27 TGTGCCAGCAGTTTTTTAGGGAACAACTATGGCTACACCTTC CASSFLGNNYGYTF
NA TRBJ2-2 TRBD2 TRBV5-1 TGCGCCAGCAGCTTGAGAGCGGGAGGAACTGGGGAGCTGTTTTTT CASSLRAGGTGELFF
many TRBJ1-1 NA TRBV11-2 TGTGCCAGCAGCTTACGGGAAATGAACACTGAAGCTTTCTTT CASSLREMNTEAFF
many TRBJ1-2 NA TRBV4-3 TGCGCCAGCAGCCAAGATGTGTTGGGCCCCGAGGATGGCTACACCTTC CASSQDVLGPEDGYTF
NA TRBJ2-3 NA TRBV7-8 TGTGCCAGCAGCTTAGAGTCCCCAGCTAATACGCAGTATTTT CASSLESPANTQYF
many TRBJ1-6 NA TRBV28 TGTGCCAGCAGTTTCGCAGGGTTTAATTCACCCCTCCACTTT CASSFAGFNSPLHF
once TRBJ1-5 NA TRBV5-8 TGTGCCAGCAGCAGGGCCTTGACGGCAGGACTCGGCAATCAGCCCCAGCATTTT CASSRALTAGLGNQPQHF
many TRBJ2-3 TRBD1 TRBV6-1 TGTGCCAGCAGTGGAACGACAGGGGGCACAGATACGCAGTATTTT CASSGTTGGTDTQYF
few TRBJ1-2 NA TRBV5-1 TGCGCCAGCAGCTTGGCCCCACAGGGTGATCGAGGCTACACCTTC CASSLAPQGDRGYTF
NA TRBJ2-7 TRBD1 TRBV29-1 TGCAGCGTTGGGGACAGGGGCTACGAGCAGTACTTC CSVGDRGYEQYF
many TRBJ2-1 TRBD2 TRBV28 TGTGCCAGCAGTTTAAGGGGGAATGGCGGGAGGAAGCAGTTCTTC CASSLRGNGGRKQFF
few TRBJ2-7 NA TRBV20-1 TGCAGTGCTAGAGATTCTATTTTCAGTACCAGGAGCCCCTACGAGCAGTACTTC CSARDSIFSTRSPYEQYF
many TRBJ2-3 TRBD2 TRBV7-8 TGTGCCAGCAGCTTAAGGGCGGGAGGAACGGCTGGGGCAGATACGCAGTATTTT CASSLRAGGTAGADTQYF
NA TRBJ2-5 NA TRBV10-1 TGCGCCAGCAGTGAGTCGAAGGGCAGGGACGGTACGGAAGAGACCCAGTACTTC CASSESKGRDGTEETQYF
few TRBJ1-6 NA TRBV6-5 TGTGCCACCACGACCGGGACTCTTCCGAATTCACCCCTCCACTTT CATTTGTLPNSPLHF
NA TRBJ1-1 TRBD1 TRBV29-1 TGCAGCGGATTACAGGGGGCTAACACTGAAGCTTTCTTT CSGLQGANTEAFF
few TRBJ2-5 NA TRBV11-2 TGTGCCAGCAGCTTCGTAGAAAAAGAGACCCAGTACTTC CASSFVEKETQYF
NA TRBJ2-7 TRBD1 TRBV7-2 TGTGCCAGCAGCTTAAAGAGACAGGGGGTGGGTGCCGAGCAGTACTTC CASSLKRQGVGAEQYF
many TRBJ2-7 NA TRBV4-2 TGTGCCAGCAGCCAAGGGACCGACTACGAGCAGTACTTC CASSQGTDYEQYF
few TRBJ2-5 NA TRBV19 TGTGCCAGTAGCGCAGTCCAAGAGACCCAGTACTTC CASSAVQETQYF
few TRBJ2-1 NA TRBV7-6 TGTGCCAGCAGCGGGGGGGGGCTCTACAATGAGCAGTTCTTC CASSGGGLYNEQFF
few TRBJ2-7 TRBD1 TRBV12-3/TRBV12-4 TGTGCCAGCAGCTCGGACAGGCGCTACGAGCAGTACTTC CASSSDRRYEQYF
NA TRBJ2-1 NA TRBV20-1 TGCAGTCCCTCGGGGGGACAGGACGGGTACAATGAGCAGTTCTTC CSPSGGQDGYNEQFF
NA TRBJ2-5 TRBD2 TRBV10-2 TGCGCCAGCAGTCGACTAGCGGGGTTACAAGAGACCCAGTACTTC CASSRLAGLQETQYF
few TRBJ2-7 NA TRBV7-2 TGTGCCAGCAGCTTCTGGGGGGGCCCCTACGAGCAGTACTTC CASSFWGGPYEQYF
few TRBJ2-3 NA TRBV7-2 TGTGCCAGCAGCTCTAGGTCGAGCACAGATACGCAGTATTTT CASSSRSSTDTQYF
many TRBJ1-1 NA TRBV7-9 TGTGCCAGCAGCTCCCGAGTCGCAATAGAGAGGGATCCGAACACTGAAGCTTTCTTT CASSSRVAIERDPNTEAFF
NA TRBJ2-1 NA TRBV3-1 TGTGCCAGCAGCCCGATCCGGGGGCTAGGGTACAATGAGCAGTTCTTC CASSPIRGLGYNEQFF
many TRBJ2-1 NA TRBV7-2 TGTGCCAGCAGCCACTTCAGCGGGCGAACCTACAATGAGCAGTTCTTC CASSHFSGRTYNEQFF
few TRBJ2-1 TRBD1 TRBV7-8 TGTGCCAGCAGCTCCACAGGGGTGAATGAGCAGTTCTTC CASSSTGVNEQFF
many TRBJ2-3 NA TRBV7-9 TGTGCCAGCAAACCGACCGCCGCCCTCATCACAGATACGCAGTATTTT CASKPTAALITDTQYF
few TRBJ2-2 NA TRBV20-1 TGCAGTGCTAGAGGAACACAGGCAAAGACCGGGGAGCTGTTTTTT CSARGTQAKTGELFF
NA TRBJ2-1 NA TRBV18 TGTGCCAGCTCGGCAGGGAGTACCATTCGCAATGAGCAGTTCTTC CASSAGSTIRNEQFF
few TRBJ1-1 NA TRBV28 TGTGCCAGCAGTTCCGTGGACACTGAAGCTTTCTTT CASSSVDTEAFF
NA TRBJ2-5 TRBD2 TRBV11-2 TGTGCCAGCAGCTTATCCTCAACAGGACTAGCGGGGGTTCAGACCCAGTACTTC CASSLSSTGLAGVQTQYF
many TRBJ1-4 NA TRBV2 TGTGCCAGCAGTGAAGTAGGCAACGGGAATGAAAAACTGTTTTTT CASSEVGNGNEKLFF
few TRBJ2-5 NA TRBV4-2 TGTGCCAGCAGCGACATCGCAGAGACCCAGTACTTC CASSDIAETQYF
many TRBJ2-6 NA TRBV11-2 TGTGCCAGCAGCTTCGGTACCTCTGGGGCCAACGTCCTGACTTTC CASSFGTSGANVLTF
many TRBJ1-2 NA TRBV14 TGTGCCAGCAGCTACGGGGCTCTCCCGTATGGCTACACCTTC CASSYGALPYGYTF
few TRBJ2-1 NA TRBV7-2 TGTGCCAGCAGCTTAAGTGGTAGGGCCTACAATGAGCAGTTCTTC CASSLSGRAYNEQFF
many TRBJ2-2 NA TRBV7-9 TGTGCCAGCAGCCTACCCCTTCCGCTAGGTGGGGAGCTGTTTTTT CASSLPLPLGGELFF
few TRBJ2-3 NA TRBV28 TGTGCCAGTACTTATTGGGGGGATACGCAGTATTTT CASTYWGDTQYF
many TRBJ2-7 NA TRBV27 TGTGCCAGCAGCATGTCGAGGGGTCCCTTCTACGAGCAGTACTTC CASSMSRGPFYEQYF
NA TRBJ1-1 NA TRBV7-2 TGTGCCAGCAGCTCCCAGGGAGGCACTGAAGCTTTCTTT CASSSQGGTEAFF
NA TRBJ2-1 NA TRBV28 TGTGCCAGCAGTTTATTAAACGAGCAGTTCTTC CASSLLNEQFF
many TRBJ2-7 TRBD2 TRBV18 TGTGCCAGCTCATCAACTAGCGGGAGGGCGTACGAGCAGTACTTC CASSSTSGRAYEQYF
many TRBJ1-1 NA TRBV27 TGTGCCAGCAGTTTATGGGGAGGGGGGATGAACACTGAAGCTTTCTTT CASSLWGGGMNTEAFF
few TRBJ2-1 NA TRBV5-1 TGCGCCAGCAGCCGACAGGGCGCGGGCGGGGGGAATGAGCAGTTCTTC CASSRQGAGGGNEQFF
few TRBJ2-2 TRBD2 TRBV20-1 TGCAGTGCGAGAAGGGGACTAGCGGGAGACACCGGGGAGCTGTTTTTT CSARRGLAGDTGELFF
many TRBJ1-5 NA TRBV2 TGTGCCAGCAGTGAAGAACAGTCCTCGTGGAGTCAGCCCCAGCATTTT CASSEEQSSWSQPQHF